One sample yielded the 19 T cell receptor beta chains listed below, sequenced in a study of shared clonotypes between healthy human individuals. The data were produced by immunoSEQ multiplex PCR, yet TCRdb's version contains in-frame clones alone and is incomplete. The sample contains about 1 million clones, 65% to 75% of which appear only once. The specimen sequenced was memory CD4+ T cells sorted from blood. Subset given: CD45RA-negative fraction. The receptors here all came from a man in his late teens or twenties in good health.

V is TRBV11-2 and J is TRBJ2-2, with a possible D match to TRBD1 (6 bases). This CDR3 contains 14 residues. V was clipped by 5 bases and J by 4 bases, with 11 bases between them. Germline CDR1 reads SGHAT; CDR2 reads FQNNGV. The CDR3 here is CASSRDILTGELFF. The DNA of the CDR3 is TGTGCCAGCAGCAGGGACATACTCACCGGGGAGCTGTTTTTT.

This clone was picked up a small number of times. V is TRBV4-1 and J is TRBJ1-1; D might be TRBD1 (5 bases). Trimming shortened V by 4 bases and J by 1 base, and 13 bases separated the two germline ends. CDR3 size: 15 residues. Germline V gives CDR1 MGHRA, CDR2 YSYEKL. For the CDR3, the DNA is TGCGCCAGCAGCCCGCGGGACTACCAGAACACTGAAGCTTTCTTT. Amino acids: CASSPRDYQNTEAFF.

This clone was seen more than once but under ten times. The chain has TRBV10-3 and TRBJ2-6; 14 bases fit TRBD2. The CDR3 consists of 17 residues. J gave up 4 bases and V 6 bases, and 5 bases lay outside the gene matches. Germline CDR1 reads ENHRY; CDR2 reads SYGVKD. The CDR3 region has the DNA TGTGCCATCAGGGGGACTAGCGGGAGTGCCGGGGCCAACGTCCTGACTTTC. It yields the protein CAIRGTSGSAGANVLTF.

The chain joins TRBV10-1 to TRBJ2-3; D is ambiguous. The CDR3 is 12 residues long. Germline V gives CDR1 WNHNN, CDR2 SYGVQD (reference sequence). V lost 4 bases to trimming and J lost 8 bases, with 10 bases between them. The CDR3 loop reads CASSGDFSTQYF. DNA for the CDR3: TGCGCCAGCAGTGGGGATTTCTCTACGCAGTATTTT.

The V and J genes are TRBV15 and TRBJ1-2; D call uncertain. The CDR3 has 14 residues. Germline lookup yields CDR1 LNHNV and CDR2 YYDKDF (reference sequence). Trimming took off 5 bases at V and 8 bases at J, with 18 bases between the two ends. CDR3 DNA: TGTGCCACCAGCGGTCGCGTGGGCCGAGGGGGCTACACCTTC. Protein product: CATSGRVGRGGYTF.

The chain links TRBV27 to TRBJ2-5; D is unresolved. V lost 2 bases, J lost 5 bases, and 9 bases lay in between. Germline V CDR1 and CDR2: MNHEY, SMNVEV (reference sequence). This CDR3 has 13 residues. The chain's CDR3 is CASSLVRAETQYF. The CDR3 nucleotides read TGTGCCAGCAGTTTAGTTAGGGCGGAGACCCAGTACTTC.

CDR3 amino acids: CASSELRGLNTEAFF. CDR3 bases: TGTGCCAGCAGTGAACTGAGGGGACTGAACACTGAAGCTTTCTTT. This rearrangement joins TRBV6-1 to TRBJ1-1; the D gene is possibly TRBD1 (5 bases). Germline CDR1 is MNHNS and CDR2 is SASEGT. V was clipped by 2 bases and J by 0 bases, with 10 bases between them. The CDR3 is made up of 15 amino acids.

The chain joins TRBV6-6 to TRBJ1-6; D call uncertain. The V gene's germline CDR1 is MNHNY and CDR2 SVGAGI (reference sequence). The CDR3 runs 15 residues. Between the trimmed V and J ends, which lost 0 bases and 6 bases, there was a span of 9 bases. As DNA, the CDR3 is TGTGCCAGCAGTTACTCTGGACGTACTAATTCACCCCTCCACTTT. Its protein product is CASSYSGRTNSPLHF.

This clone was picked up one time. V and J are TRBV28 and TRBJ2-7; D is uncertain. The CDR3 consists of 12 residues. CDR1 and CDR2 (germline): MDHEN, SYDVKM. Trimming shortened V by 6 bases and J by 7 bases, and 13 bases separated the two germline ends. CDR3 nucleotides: TGTGCCAGCAGGGTACCCCCCGGAGAGCAGTACTTC. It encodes CASRVPPGEQYF.

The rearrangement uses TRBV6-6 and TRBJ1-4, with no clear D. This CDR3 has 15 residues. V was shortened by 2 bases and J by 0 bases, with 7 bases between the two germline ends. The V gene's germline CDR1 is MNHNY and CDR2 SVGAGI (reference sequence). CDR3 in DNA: TGTGCCAGCAGTTACATGGGAACAACTAATGAAAAACTGTTTTTT. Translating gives CASSYMGTTNEKLFF.

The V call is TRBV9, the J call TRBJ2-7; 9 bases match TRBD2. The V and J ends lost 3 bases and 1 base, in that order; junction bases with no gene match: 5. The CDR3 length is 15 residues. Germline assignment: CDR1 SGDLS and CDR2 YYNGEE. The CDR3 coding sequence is TGTGCCAGCAGCGCCGGTAGCGGGAGTTCCTACGAGCAGTACTTC. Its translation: CASSAGSGSSYEQYF.

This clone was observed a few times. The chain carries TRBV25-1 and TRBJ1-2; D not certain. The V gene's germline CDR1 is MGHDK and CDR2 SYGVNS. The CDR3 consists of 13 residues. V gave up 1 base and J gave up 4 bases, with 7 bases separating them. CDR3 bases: TGTGCCAGCAGTGAATTCGGGAGCTATGGCTACACCTTC. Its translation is CASSEFGSYGYTF.

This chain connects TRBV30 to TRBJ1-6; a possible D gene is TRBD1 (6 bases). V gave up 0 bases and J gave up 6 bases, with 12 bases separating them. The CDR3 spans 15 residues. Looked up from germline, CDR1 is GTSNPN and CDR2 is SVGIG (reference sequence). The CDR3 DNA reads TGTGCCTGGAGTGTACCAAGGGGGAGTAATTCACCCCTCCACTTT. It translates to CAWSVPRGSNSPLHF.

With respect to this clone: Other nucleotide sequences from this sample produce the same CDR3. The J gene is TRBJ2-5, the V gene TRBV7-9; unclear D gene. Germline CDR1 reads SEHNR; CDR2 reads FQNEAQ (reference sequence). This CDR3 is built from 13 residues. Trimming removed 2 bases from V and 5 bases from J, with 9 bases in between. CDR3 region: CASSLSGSETQYF. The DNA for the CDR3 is TGTGCCAGCAGCTTATCCGGCTCCGAGACCCAGTACTTC.

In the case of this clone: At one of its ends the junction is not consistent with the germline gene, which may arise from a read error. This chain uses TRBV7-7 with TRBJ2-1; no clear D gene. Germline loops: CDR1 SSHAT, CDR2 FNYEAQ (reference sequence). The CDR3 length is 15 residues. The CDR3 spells CASSLFQDVNNEQFF. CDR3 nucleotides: TGTGCTAGCAGCTTATTCCAGGACGTAAACAATGAGCAGTTCTTC.

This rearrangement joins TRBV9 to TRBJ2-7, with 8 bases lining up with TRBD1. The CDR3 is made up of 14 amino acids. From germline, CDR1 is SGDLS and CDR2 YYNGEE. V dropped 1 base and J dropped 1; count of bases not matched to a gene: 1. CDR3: CASSVQGASYEQYF. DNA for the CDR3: TGTGCCAGCAGCGTACAGGGGGCGTCCTACGAGCAGTACTTC.

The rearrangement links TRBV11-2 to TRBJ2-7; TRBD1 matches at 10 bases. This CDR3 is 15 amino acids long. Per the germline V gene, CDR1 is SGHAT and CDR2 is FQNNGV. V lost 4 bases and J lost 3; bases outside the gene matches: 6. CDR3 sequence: CASSSRTGGNYEQYF. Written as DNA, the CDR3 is TGTGCCAGCAGCTCGCGGACAGGGGGAAACTACGAGCAGTACTTC.

CDR3 coding DNA: TGTGCCGTCGGGGGGGAGATAGATACGCAGTATTTT. This encodes CAVGGEIDTQYF. The chain combines TRBV19 with TRBJ2-3; 8 nucleotides agree with TRBD2. The CDR3 spans 12 residues. Germline V gives CDR1 LNHDA, CDR2 SQIVND (reference sequence). With 11 bases clipped from V and 5 bases from J, the junction kept 6 bases outside the gene matches.

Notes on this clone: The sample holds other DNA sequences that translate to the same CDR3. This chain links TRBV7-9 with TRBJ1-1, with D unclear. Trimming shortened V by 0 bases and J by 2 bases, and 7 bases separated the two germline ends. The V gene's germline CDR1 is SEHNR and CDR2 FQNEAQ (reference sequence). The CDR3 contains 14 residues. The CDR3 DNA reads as TGTGCCAGCAGCTTAGCGCGCGGAAACACTGAAGCTTTCTTT. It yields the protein CASSLARGNTEAFF.